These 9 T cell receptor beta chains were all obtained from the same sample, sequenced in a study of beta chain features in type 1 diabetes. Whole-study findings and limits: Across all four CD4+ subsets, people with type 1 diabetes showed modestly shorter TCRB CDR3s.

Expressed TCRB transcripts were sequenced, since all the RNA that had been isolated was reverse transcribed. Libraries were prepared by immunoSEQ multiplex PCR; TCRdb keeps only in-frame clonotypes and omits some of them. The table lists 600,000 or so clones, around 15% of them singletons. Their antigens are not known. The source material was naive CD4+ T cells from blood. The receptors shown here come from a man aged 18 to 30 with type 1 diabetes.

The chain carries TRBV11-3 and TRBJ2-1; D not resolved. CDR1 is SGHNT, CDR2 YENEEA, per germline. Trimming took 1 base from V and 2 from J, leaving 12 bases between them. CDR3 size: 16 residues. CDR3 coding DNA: TGTGCCAGCAGCTTAGCGGGTCTAGTTCCCTACAATGAGCAGTTCTTC. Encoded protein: CASSLAGLVPYNEQFF. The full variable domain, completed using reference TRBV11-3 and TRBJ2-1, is EAGVVQSPRYKIIEKKQPVAFWCNPISGHNTLYWYLQNLGQGPELLIRYENEEAVDDSQLPKDRFSAERLKGVDSTLKIQPAELGDSAVYLCASSLAGLVPYNEQFFGPGTRLTVL.

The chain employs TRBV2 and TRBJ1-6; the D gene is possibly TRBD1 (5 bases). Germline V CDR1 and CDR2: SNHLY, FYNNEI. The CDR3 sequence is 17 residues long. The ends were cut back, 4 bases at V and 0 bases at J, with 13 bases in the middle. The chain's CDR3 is CASSGGVGSSYNSPLHF. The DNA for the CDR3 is TGTGCCAGCAGTGGAGGGGTGGGGAGCTCCTATAATTCACCCCTCCACTTT.

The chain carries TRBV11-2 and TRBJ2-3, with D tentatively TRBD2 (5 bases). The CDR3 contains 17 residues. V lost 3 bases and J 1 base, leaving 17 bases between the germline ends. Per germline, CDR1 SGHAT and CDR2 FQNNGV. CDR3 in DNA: TGTGCCAGCAGCTTCTGGCAGGCCGAGGGAGGCACAGATACGCAGTATTTT. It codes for CASSFWQAEGGTDTQYF. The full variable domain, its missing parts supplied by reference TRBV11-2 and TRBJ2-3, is EAGVAQSPRYKIIEKRQSVAFWCNPISGHATLYWYQQILGQGPKLLIQFQNNGVVDDSQLPKDRFSAERLKGVDSTLKIQPAKLEDSAVYLCASSFWQAEGGTDTQYFGPGTRLTVL.

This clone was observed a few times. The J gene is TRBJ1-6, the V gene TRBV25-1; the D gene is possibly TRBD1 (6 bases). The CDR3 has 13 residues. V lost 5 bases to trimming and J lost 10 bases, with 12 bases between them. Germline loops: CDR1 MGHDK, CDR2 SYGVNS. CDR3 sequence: CASSQGYDSPLHF. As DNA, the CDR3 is TGTGCCAGCAGTCAGGGGTATGACTCACCCCTCCACTTT.

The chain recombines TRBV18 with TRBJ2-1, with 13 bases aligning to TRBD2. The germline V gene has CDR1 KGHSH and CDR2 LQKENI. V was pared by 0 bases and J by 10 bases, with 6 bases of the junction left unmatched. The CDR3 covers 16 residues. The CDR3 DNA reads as TGTGCCAGCTCACCACCGGAACTAGCGGGAGGGTGGGAGCAGTTCTTC. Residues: CASSPPELAGGWEQFF. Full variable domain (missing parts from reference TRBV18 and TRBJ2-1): NAGVMQNPRHLVRRRGQEARLRCSPMKGHSHVYWYRQLPEEGLKFMVYLQKENIIDESGMPKERFSAEFPKEGPSILRIQQVVRGDSAAYFCASSPPELAGGWEQFFGPGTRLTVL.

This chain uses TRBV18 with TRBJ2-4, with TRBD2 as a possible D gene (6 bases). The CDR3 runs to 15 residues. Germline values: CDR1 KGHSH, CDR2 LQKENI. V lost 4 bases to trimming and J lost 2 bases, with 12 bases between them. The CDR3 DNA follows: TGTGCCAGCTCACGGCTAGCGCCCCCCAAAAACATTCAGTACTTC. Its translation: CASSRLAPPKNIQYF.

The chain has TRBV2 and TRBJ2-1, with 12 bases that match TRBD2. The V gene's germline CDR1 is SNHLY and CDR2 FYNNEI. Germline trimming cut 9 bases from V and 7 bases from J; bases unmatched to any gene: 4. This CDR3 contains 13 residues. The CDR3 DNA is TGTGCCAGTCTAGCGGGAGGGGAGAATGAGCAGTTCTTC. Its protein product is CASLAGGENEQFF.

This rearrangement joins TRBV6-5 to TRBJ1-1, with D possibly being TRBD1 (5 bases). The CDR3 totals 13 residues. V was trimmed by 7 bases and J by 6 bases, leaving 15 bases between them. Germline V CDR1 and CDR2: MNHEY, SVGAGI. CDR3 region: CASNPGGFPEAFF. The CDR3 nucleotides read TGTGCCAGCAACCCGGGGGGGTTCCCTGAAGCTTTCTTT.

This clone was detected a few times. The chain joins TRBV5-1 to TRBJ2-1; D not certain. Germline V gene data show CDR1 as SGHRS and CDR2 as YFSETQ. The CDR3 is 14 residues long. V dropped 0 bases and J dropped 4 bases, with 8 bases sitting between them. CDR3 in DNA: TGCGCCAGCAGCTTGGTATCGGAGTACAATGAGCAGTTCTTC. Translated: CASSLVSEYNEQFF.